Following are 17 T cell receptor beta chains from one sample sequenced in a study of CD8+ T cells in alopecia areata (dated by TCRdb to between 2018 and 2020). In light of the paper, this sample's time point label describes: baseline before oral tofacitinib. Receptors were amplified or captured by the immunoSEQ multiplex PCR assay. To provide template for TCR sequencing, every sample had RNA extracted and reverse transcribed into cDNA. The table was pulled from immuneACCESS by TCRdb, which kept in-frame rearrangements only. Such tables lose some clones; where checked, under half of the loss comes from unresolved V genes, and the rest has no known cause. The sample table lists roughly 250,000 clones, under 70% of them with a count of one. The top ten constitute approximately 1.2% of the sample. Source: CD4+ T cells sorted from blood, taken at week 0. The receptor set was obtained from a human donor with alopecia areata.

This chain connects TRBV7-2 to TRBJ1-2, with D perhaps matching TRBD1 (5 bases). Germline CDR1 reads SGHTA; CDR2 reads FQGNSA. The ends were cut back, 0 bases at V and 6 bases at J, with 14 bases in the middle. The CDR3 length is 15 residues. The CDR3 loop is CASSLAGGSLDGYTF. CDR3 nucleotide sequence: TGTGCCAGCAGCTTAGCGGGGGGATCGCTGGATGGCTACACCTTC. Full variable domain (missing parts from reference TRBV7-2 and TRBJ1-2): GAGVSQSPSNKVTEKGKDVELRCDPISGHTALYWYRQSLGQGLEFLIYFQGNSAPDKSGLPSDRFSAERTGGSVSTLTIQRTQQEDSAVYLCASSLAGGSLDGYTFGSGTRLTVV.

This chain connects TRBV5-1 to TRBJ2-5; D may be TRBD1 or TRBD2 (5 bases each). The CDR3 spans 14 residues. Trimming shortened V by 3 bases and J by 13 bases, and 22 bases separated the two germline ends. Germline V gene lookup returns CDR1 SGHRS and CDR2 YFSETQ. This CDR3 reads CASSSGRERLFWYF. CDR3 in DNA: TGCGCCAGCAGCTCCGGCAGGGAGAGGTTGTTCTGGTACTTC.

The rearrangement joins TRBV30 to TRBJ2-4; D may be TRBD2 (5 bases). Germline lookup yields CDR1 GTSNPN and CDR2 SVGIG (reference sequence). The CDR3 spans 16 residues. V dropped 1 base and J dropped 0 bases, with 13 bases sitting between them. The CDR3 loop is CAWSASRLLAKNIQYF. DNA of the CDR3: TGTGCCTGGAGTGCTAGCCGGCTTTTAGCCAAAAACATTCAGTACTTC. The full variable domain, rest sourced from reference TRBV30 and TRBJ2-4, is SQTIHQWPATLVQPVGSPLSLECTVEGTSNPNLYWYRQAAGRGLQLLFYSVGIGQISSEVPQNLSASRPQDRQFILSSKKLLLSDSGFYLCAWSASRLLAKNIQYFGAGTRLSVL.

The V and J genes are TRBV30 and TRBJ1-2; D might be TRBD1 (5 bases). The CDR3 sequence is 17 residues long. Germline V gives CDR1 GTSNPN, CDR2 SVGIG (reference sequence). Between the trimmed V and J ends, which lost 3 bases and 0 bases, there was a span of 20 bases. The CDR3 DNA reads TGTGCCTGGAGCCCCCGGGGGTCCCCGCAAACTAACTATGGCTACACCTTC. It yields the protein CAWSPRGSPQTNYGYTF.

The V call is TRBV30, the J call TRBJ2-2; no clear D gene. V lost 5 bases to trimming and J lost 1 base, with 11 bases between them. Germline V gene lookup returns CDR1 GTSNPN and CDR2 SVGIG (reference sequence). This CDR3 contains 14 residues. The CDR3 DNA sequence: TGTGCCTGGGAAGATGGGGTGAACACCGGGGAGCTGTTTTTT. Residues: CAWEDGVNTGELFF. Complete variable domain (other parts from reference TRBV30 and TRBJ2-2): SQTIHQWPATLVQPVGSPLSLECTVEGTSNPNLYWYRQAAGRGLQLLFYSVGIGQISSEVPQNLSASRPQDRQFILSSKKLLLSDSGFYLCAWEDGVNTGELFFGEGSRLTVL.

The V gene is TRBV6-5, the J gene TRBJ2-1, with 8 nucleotides matching TRBD2. This CDR3 comprises 14 residues. J was trimmed by 9 bases and V by 9 bases; bases with no gene match: 13. Germline V lookup: CDR1 MNHEY, CDR2 SVGAGI. The CDR3 sequence is CASRQAGGWSEQFF. The DNA of the CDR3 is TGTGCCAGTCGTCAGGCGGGGGGATGGAGTGAGCAGTTCTTC.

CDR3 coding DNA: TGCAGCACACAGGGAATGGGCGAGCAGTACTTC. Amino acids: CSTQGMGEQYF. The J gene is TRBJ2-7, the V gene TRBV29-1, with a tentative D call TRBD1 (6 bases). The ends were cut back, 8 bases at V and 6 bases at J, with 14 bases in the middle. CDR1 and CDR2 (germline): SQVTM, ANQGSEA. The CDR3 runs 11 residues.

This sequence joins TRBV29-1 and TRBJ2-7; perhaps D is TRBD1 or TRBD2 (5 bases each). The CDR3 runs to 13 residues. CDR1 and CDR2 from the germline V gene are SQVTM and ANQGSEA. Trimming removed 0 bases from V and 7 bases from J, with 13 bases in between. The CDR3 region has the DNA TGCAGCGTTGAAGAAGGGGTTGGGGGAGAGCAGTACTTC. Translated, it gives CSVEEGVGGEQYF.

In this sample, this clone turned up once. The CDR3 DNA reads as TGCGCCAGCAGCCCGGGTCAGTCGGGAACCGGGGAGCTGTTTTTT. Amino acid sequence: CASSPGQSGTGELFF. The chain links TRBV5-1 to TRBJ2-2; perhaps TRBD2 as D (5 bases). The CDR3 extends over 15 amino acids. Germline CDR1 and CDR2: SGHRS and YFSETQ. V lost 4 bases and J lost 5, with 15 bases in between.

This chain connects TRBV29-1 to TRBJ2-5, with a possible D match to TRBD2 (5 bases). CDR1 and CDR2 from the germline V gene are SQVTM and ANQGSEA. V dropped 4 bases and J dropped 1 base, with 7 bases sitting between them. The CDR3 runs 12 residues. The CDR3 protein is CSVVGVQETQYF. CDR3 in DNA: TGCAGCGTTGTCGGGGTCCAAGAGACCCAGTACTTC.

This chain connects TRBV4-3 to TRBJ2-1; D might be TRBD2 (5 bases). The CDR3 is made up of 15 amino acids. The ends were cut back, 0 bases at V and 8 bases at J, with 14 bases in the middle. Germline V gene lookup returns CDR1 LGHNA and CDR2 YSLEER. The CDR3, as DNA: TGCGCCAGCAGCCAAGAATTGTCACTAGTTCATGAGCAGTTCTTC. This translates into CASSQELSLVHEQFF.

This chain uses TRBV27 with TRBJ1-2; TRBD1 is a possible D gene (5 bases). Trimming cost V 6 bases and J 4 bases, with 12 bases left between them. The CDR3 is made up of 13 amino acids. Germline V gene sequence: CDR1 MNHEY, CDR2 SMNVEV (reference sequence). CDR3 protein: CASRGRQFYGYTF. The CDR3 region has the DNA TGTGCCAGCAGAGGGAGACAGTTCTATGGCTACACCTTC.

CDR3 region: CASSLRRNSPLHF. CDR3 coding DNA: TGTGCCAGCAGCTTACGCCGGAATTCACCCCTCCACTTT. The rearrangement uses TRBV7-8 and TRBJ1-6; no reliable D call. The CDR3 has 13 amino acids. Germline-derived CDR1 and CDR2 are SGHVS and FQNEAQ. The ends were cut back, 2 bases at V and 7 bases at J, with 6 bases in the middle. The variable domain in full, completed from reference TRBV7-8 and TRBJ1-6, reads GAGVSQSPRYKVAKRGQDVALRCDPISGHVSLFWYQQALGQGPEFLTYFQNEAQLDKSGLPSDRFFAERPEGSVSTLKIQRTQQEDSAVYLCASSLRRNSPLHFGNGTRLTVT.

The rearrangement uses TRBV27 and TRBJ1-1, with TRBD1 matching over 10 bases. After removal of 6 bases from V and 1 base from J, the junction contained 8 bases not matched to a gene. The CDR3 totals 16 residues. From germline, CDR1 is MNHEY and CDR2 SMNVEV (reference sequence). CDR3 sequence reads: CASSRRQGAGNTEAFF. CDR3 coding DNA: TGTGCCAGCAGCCGAAGACAGGGGGCAGGGAACACTGAAGCTTTCTTT.

V gene TRBV29-1 combines with J gene TRBJ2-2; 7 bases are a match to TRBD1. V dropped 3 bases and J dropped 4; count of bases not matched to a gene: 2. CDR1 and CDR2 from the germline V gene are SQVTM and ANQGSEA. This CDR3 is 13 amino acids long. The CDR3 region is CSVDTGATGELFF. The DNA for the CDR3 is TGCAGCGTTGATACAGGGGCCACCGGGGAGCTGTTTTTT.

The rearrangement uses TRBV2 and TRBJ2-3; 11 bases fit TRBD2. Germline V CDR1 and CDR2: SNHLY, FYNNEI. This CDR3 is built from 17 residues. The ends lost 0 bases at V and 1 base at J; junction bases unmatched: 3. In DNA form, the CDR3 reads TGTGCCAGCAGTGAAGCCGTACTAGCGGGGGGCACAGATACGCAGTATTTT. It translates to CASSEAVLAGGTDTQYF.

The chain combines TRBV18 with TRBJ1-1; TRBD1 aligns across 12 bases. Per germline, CDR1 KGHSH and CDR2 LQKENI. The CDR3 length is 14 residues. The J segment lost 7 bases and the V segment lost 3 bases, leaving 3 bases of the junction unmatched. The CDR3 nucleotides are TGTGCCAGCTCACCTGGGACAGGGGGCGATGAAGCTTTCTTT. Its translation: CASSPGTGGDEAFF.